This entry lists 10 T cell receptor beta chains sequenced from one sample in a study of T cell responses to AZD1222 COVID-19 vaccine. Clones were sequenced by immunoSEQ multiplex PCR, and TCRdb holds only the in-frame ones, with some missing. The data show 150,000 to 200,000 clones, with 75% to 95% seen just once and approximately 2.9% held by the top ten. Sequenced material: peripheral blood, taken on day 0 of AZD1222 vaccination. The source of these receptors is an adult in good health.

The J gene is TRBJ1-1, the V gene TRBV19; 8 bases map to TRBD1. Germline lookup yields CDR1 LNHDA and CDR2 SQIVND (reference sequence). J lost 11 bases, V lost 0 bases, and 5 bases had no gene match. The length of the CDR3 is 13 residues. CDR3 DNA: TGTGCCAGTAGTATAGACCGCGACAGGGGTGCTTTCTTT. This encodes CASSIDRDRGAFF.

The genes are TRBV3-1 (or the pseudogene TRBV3-2) and TRBJ2-7, with D perhaps matching TRBD2 (6 bases). CDR3 size: 14 residues. Germline assignment: CDR1 LGHDT and CDR2 YNNKEL (reference sequence). Trimming pared 1 base from V and 2 bases from J, leaving 9 bases between. CDR3 nucleotides: TGTGCCAGCAGCCAAGGTGGACTACCCTACGAGCAGTACTTC. Translated, it gives CASSQGGLPYEQYF.

This chain joins TRBV5-1 and TRBJ2-5; 7 bases line up with TRBD2. This CDR3 region has 16 residues. V lost 7 bases to trimming and J lost 3 bases; unmatched junction nucleotides: 15. Germline V CDR1 and CDR2: SGHRS, YFSETQ. In nucleotides, the CDR3 is TGCGCCAGCTTCCGGGGAGGGCTCCCGCCCAAAGAGACCCAGTACTTC. Residues: CASFRGGLPPKETQYF.

The rearrangement links TRBV15 to TRBJ1-2; D perhaps matches TRBD1 (6 bases). CDR3 length: 14 residues. Germline CDR1 reads LNHNV; CDR2 reads YYDKDF (reference sequence). V was shortened by 5 bases and J by 6 bases, with 16 bases between the two germline ends. DNA for the CDR3: TGTGCCACCAGCTCGAGGACAGCCACTCATGGCTACACCTTC. It codes for CATSSRTATHGYTF.

The V gene is TRBV19, the J gene TRBJ1-2, with 11 bases aligning to TRBD1. This CDR3 has 16 residues. Germline loops: CDR1 LNHDA, CDR2 SQIVND (reference sequence). Trimming cost V 5 bases and J 7 bases; bases outside gene matches: 12. CDR3 sequence reads: CASSSLPTGQGGGYTF. CDR3 coding DNA: TGTGCCAGTAGTTCACTTCCTACGGGACAGGGGGGTGGCTACACCTTC.

The sample holds one count of this clone. J is TRBJ2-3 and V is TRBV5-7, with a tentative D call TRBD1 (5 bases). TRBV5-7 is known as an ORF, though its function is uncertain. The CDR3 has 18 amino acids. The ends were cut back, 3 bases at V and 1 base at J, with 21 bases in the middle. The CDR3 is CASSSTETQNRRTDTQYF. The DNA for the CDR3 is TGTGCCAGCAGCTCGACAGAAACTCAGAACCGTCGCACAGATACGCAGTATTTT.

The chain carries TRBV9 and TRBJ2-2, with TRBD2 identical over 8 bases. In germline, CDR1 is SGDLS, CDR2 YYNGEE. The junction had 8 bases not matched to a gene; V was cut back by 0 bases and J by 4 bases. The CDR3 totals 17 residues. The CDR3 sequence is CASSVGGTSRSTGELFF. CDR3 nucleotide sequence: TGTGCCAGCAGCGTAGGTGGGACTAGTCGATCCACCGGGGAGCTGTTTTTT.

This clone was counted a few times. The rearrangement joins TRBV5-5 to TRBJ2-7; D gene unclear. The CDR3 extends over 15 amino acids. Germline assignment: CDR1 SGHKS and CDR2 YYEKEE (reference sequence). V was shortened by 0 bases and J by 0 bases, with 10 bases between the two germline ends. The CDR3 here is CASSLASGSSYEQYF. CDR3 in DNA: TGTGCCAGCAGCTTGGCGTCAGGTAGCTCCTACGAGCAGTACTTC.

The chain links TRBV4-3 to TRBJ1-5, with no clear D. Trimming removed 1 base at V and 4 bases at J, with 11 bases between. This CDR3 is 15 amino acids long. The germline gives CDR1 LGHNA, CDR2 YSLEER. CDR3 DNA: TGCGCCAGCAGCCAAGGCTCTAGCGGAAATCAGCCCCAGCATTTT. Its protein is CASSQGSSGNQPQHF.

The rearrangement uses TRBV19 and TRBJ2-3, with 10 bases identical to TRBD1. Germline V gene data show CDR1 as LNHDA and CDR2 as SQIVND (reference sequence). Trimming at V came to 9 bases and at J to 4 bases, leaving 7 bases not matched to a gene. The CDR3 extends over 14 amino acids. The CDR3 sequence: CASRDRGRSDTQYF. Written as DNA, the CDR3 is TGTGCCAGCCGAGACAGGGGGCGGTCAGATACGCAGTATTTT.